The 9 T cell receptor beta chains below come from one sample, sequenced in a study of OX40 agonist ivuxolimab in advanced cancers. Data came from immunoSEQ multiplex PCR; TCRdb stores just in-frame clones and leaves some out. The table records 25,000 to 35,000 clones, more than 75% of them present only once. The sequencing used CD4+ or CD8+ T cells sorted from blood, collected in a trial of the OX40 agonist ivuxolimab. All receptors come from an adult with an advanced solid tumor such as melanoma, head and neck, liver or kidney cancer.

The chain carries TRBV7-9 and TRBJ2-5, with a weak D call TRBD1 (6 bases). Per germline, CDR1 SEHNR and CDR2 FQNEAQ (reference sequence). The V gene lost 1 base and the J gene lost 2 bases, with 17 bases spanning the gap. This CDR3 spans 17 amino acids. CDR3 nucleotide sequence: TGTGCCAGCAGCTTAGGGCCAACAGGGCTGGGGCAAGAGACCCAGTACTTC. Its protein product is CASSLGPTGLGQETQYF.

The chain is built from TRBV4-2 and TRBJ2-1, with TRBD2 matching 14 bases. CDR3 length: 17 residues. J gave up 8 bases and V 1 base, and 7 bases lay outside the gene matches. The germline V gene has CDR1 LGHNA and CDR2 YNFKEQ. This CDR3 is CASSQVRGLAGVDEQFF. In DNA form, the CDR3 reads TGTGCCAGCAGCCAAGTGAGGGGACTAGCGGGAGTAGATGAGCAGTTCTTC.

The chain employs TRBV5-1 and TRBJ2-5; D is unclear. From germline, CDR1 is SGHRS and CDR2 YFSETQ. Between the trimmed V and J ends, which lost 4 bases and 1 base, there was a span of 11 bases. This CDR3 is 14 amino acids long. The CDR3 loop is CASSGGPFQETQYF. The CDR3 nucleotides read TGCGCCAGCAGCGGCGGACCGTTCCAAGAGACCCAGTACTTC.

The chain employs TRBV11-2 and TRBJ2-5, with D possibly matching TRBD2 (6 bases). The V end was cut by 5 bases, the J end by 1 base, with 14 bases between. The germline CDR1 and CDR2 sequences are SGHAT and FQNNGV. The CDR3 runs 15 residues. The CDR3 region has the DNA TGTGCCAGCAGCCCGGGGGTTAGCGGCCAAGAGACCCAGTACTTC. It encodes CASSPGVSGQETQYF. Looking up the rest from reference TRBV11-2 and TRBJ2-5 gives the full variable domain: EAGVAQSPRYKIIEKRQSVAFWCNPISGHATLYWYQQILGQGPKLLIQFQNNGVVDDSQLPKDRFSAERLKGVDSTLKIQPAKLEDSAVYLCASSPGVSGQETQYFGPGTRLLVL.

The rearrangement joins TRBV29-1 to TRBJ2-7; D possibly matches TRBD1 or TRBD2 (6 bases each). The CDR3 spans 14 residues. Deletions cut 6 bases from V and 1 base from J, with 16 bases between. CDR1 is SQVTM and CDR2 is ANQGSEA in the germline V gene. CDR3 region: CSVRDLGGSYEQYF. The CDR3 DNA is TGCAGCGTCCGGGACTTAGGGGGATCCTACGAGCAGTACTTC.

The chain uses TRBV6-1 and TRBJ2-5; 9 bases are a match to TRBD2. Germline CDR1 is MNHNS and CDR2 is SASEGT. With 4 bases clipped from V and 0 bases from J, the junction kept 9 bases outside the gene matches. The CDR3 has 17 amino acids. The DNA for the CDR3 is TGTGCCAGCAGTGTGGATTTAGCGGGAGCTTACCAAGAGACCCAGTACTTC. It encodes CASSVDLAGAYQETQYF.

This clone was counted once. In nucleotides, the CDR3 is TGTGCCAGCAGTCACAGCATCGGGGAGACCCAGTACTTC. This translates into CASSHSIGETQYF. The chain joins TRBV28 to TRBJ2-5; D gene ambiguous. Looked up from germline, CDR1 is MDHEN and CDR2 is SYDVKM. This CDR3 is 13 amino acids long. Trimming pared 5 bases from V and 5 bases from J, leaving 12 bases between. The variable domain in full, completed from reference TRBV28 and TRBJ2-5, reads DVKVTQSSRYLVKRTGEKVFLECVQDMDHENMFWYRQDPGLGLRLIYFSYDVKMKEKGDIPEGYSVSREKKERFSLILESASTNQTSMYLCASSHSIGETQYFGPGTRLLVL.

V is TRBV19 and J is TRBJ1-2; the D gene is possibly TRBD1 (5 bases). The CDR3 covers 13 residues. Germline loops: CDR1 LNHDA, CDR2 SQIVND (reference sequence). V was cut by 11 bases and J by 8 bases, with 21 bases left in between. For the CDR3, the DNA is TGTGCCTCCCTGGCGTGGGGGAGTGACGGCTACACCTTC. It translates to CASLAWGSDGYTF.

The CDR3 spells CASSLGLQNTEAFF. The CDR3 nucleotides read TGTGCCAGCAGCTTGGGACTCCAGAACACTGAAGCTTTCTTT. The chain uses TRBV9 and TRBJ1-1, with D perhaps TRBD1 (5 bases). V lost 4 bases, J lost 1 base, and 11 bases lay in between. The CDR3 runs 14 residues. Germline CDR1 reads SGDLS; CDR2 reads YYNGEE.